This T cell receptor (beta chain) was observed in a study of blood T cell repertoires in COVID-19. As for the study in general: Whether acute or convalescent, the COVID-19 samples came from the United States, Italy and Spain. In each case, the material was cDNA or gDNA derived from T cells, B-cell-depleted T cells, or PBMCs.

This CDR3 comprises 15 residues. CDR1 and CDR2 (germline): SGHTA, FQGNSA. The germline V and J ends were trimmed by 4 bases and 2 bases, with 14 bases remaining between them. Clones were sequenced by immunoSEQ multiplex PCR, and TCRdb holds only the in-frame ones, with some missing. Of 650,000 to 800,000 clones listed, just under 90% are singletons. The clonotype comes from a young woman with acute or convalescent COVID-19. Specimen: peripheral blood. The V and J genes are TRBV7-2 and TRBJ1-1; D may be TRBD1 (5 bases). CDR3 in DNA: TGTGCCAGCAGCTACTCGGGGGGTACTAACACTGAAGCTTTCTTT. It codes for CASSYSGGTNTEAFF.